One sample yielded the 14 T cell receptor beta chains listed below, sequenced in a study of human T cells and chemical hapten exposure. Via MiXCR, TCRdb re-called the RACE reads, giving one row per CDR3 protein. The table includes roughly 180,000 distinct CDR3 sequences, around 22% detected once. Time point reported: patch test 1, 2 weeks after DPC sensitization. Treatment specified: therapeutic diphenylcyclopropenone sensitization with weekly scalp DPC. Sequences were derived from whole blood, sampled in connection with sensitization to the hapten diphenylcyclopropenone (DPC). The receptors were sampled from a woman between 50 and 59 years old with alopecia areata. Some clones in this sample may be carry-over from other donors' samples.

In DNA form, the CDR3 reads TGTGCCAGCAGCCTGGGGTGGCCCGGCCTTACTAACTATGGCTACACCTTC. It codes for CASSLGWPGLTNYGYTF. The J gene is TRBJ1-2, the V gene TRBV12-3 or TRBV12-4; D not resolved. The V and J ends lost 6 bases and 0 bases respectively, with 20 bases between them. The CDR3 spans 17 residues.

The chain recombines TRBV10-2 with TRBJ1-2; TRBD1 aligns across 7 bases. Losses at the gene ends were 4 bases for V and 1 base for J; bases not matched to a gene: 3. Germline lookup yields CDR1 WSHSY and CDR2 SAAADI. The CDR3 runs to 14 residues. In DNA, the CDR3 is TGCGCCAGCAGTGCGGACAGGAGTAACTATGGCTACACCTTC. Translation gives CASSADRSNYGYTF.

CDR3 nucleotide sequence: TGTGCCACCAGTGATGGGATATACAATTCACCCCTCCACTTT. Residues: CATSDGIYNSPLHF. The rearrangement uses TRBV24-1 and TRBJ1-6; D uncertain. Germline values: CDR1 KGHDR, CDR2 SFDVKD. This CDR3 comprises 14 residues. V shed 3 bases and J shed 7 bases, with 9 bases lying between them.

This clonotype was observed a few times. The genes are TRBV9 and TRBJ2-7; 12 bases line up with TRBD2. Germline V gene data show CDR1 as SGDLS and CDR2 as YYNGEE. V lost 4 bases to trimming and J lost 7 bases; unmatched junction nucleotides: 15. The CDR3 loop spans 17 amino acids. The CDR3 reads CASSLEDGLAGGGEQYF. The CDR3 DNA sequence: TGTGCCAGCAGCCTCGAGGATGGGCTAGCGGGAGGGGGGGAGCAGTACTTC. The complete variable domain, with remaining parts taken from reference TRBV9 and TRBJ2-7, reads DSGVTQTPKHLITATGQRVTLRCSPRSGDLSVYWYQQSLDQGLQFLIQYYNGEERAKGNILERFSAQQFPDLHSELNLSSLELGDSALYFCASSLEDGLAGGGEQYFGPGTRLTVT.

This clonotype was picked up a small number of times. This rearrangement joins TRBV7-9 to TRBJ1-4, with 9 nucleotides matching TRBD1. Trimming took 5 bases from V and 5 from J; bases not matched to a gene: 3. Germline loops: CDR1 SEHNR, CDR2 FQNEAQ (reference sequence). This CDR3 is 14 amino acids long. Here the CDR3 reads CASSGTGRNEKLFF. CDR3 coding DNA: TGTGCCAGCAGCGGGACAGGGAGAAATGAAAAACTGTTTTTT.

A few counts support this clonotype. The genes are TRBV6-2 or TRBV6-3 and TRBJ2-2; possibly TRBD2 for D (6 bases). The V gene's germline CDR1 is MNHEY and CDR2 SVGEGT. The CDR3 consists of 15 residues. V was pared by 6 bases and J by 2 bases, with 13 bases between. CDR3 amino acids: CASSRGTANTGELFF. In nucleotides, the CDR3 is TGTGCCAGCAGCCGTGGGACTGCAAACACCGGGGAGCTGTTTTTT.

V usage is TRBV6-2 or TRBV6-3 and J usage is TRBJ1-2; D ambiguous. V was pared by 0 bases and J by 6 bases, with 8 bases between. Germline CDR1 MNHEY, CDR2 SVGEGT. The CDR3 is 13 amino acids. The CDR3 loop reads CASSYSAPHGYTF. The CDR3 nucleotides are TGTGCCAGCAGTTACTCTGCCCCCCATGGCTACACCTTC.

This clonotype was recorded many times. The gene calls are TRBV5-1 and TRBJ2-1; the D is unclear. Germline V gives CDR1 SGHRS, CDR2 YFSETQ. With 7 bases removed from V and 5 bases from J, the gap between germline ends came to 13 bases. The CDR3 covers 13 residues. CDR3 nucleotide sequence: TGCGCCAGCGGGAAGGGCGAAGACAATGAGCAGTTCTTC. Protein: CASGKGEDNEQFF.

This clonotype appeared many times. The rearrangement joins TRBV6-6 to TRBJ2-7, with D possibly TRBD1 on 6 matching bases. CDR1 is MNHNY and CDR2 is SVGAGI in the germline V gene (reference sequence). The CDR3 is made up of 16 amino acids. Trimming pared 0 bases from V and 5 bases from J, leaving 17 bases between. The CDR3 DNA reads as TGTGCCAGCAGTTACTCGATTTCAGGGGACCGGAACGAGCAGTACTTC. This sequence encodes CASSYSISGDRNEQYF.

This clonotype was counted only a few times. V is TRBV20-1 and J is TRBJ1-6; no clear D. Germline assignment: CDR1 DFQATT and CDR2 SNEGSKA (reference sequence). The CDR3 has 16 amino acids. V was clipped by 3 bases and J by 14 bases, with 26 bases between them. The CDR3 region is CSASRETRAPRGSLHF. The CDR3 DNA reads as TGCAGTGCTAGCAGAGAAACCCGGGCCCCGCGTGGGTCCCTCCACTTT.

The sample holds a few counts of this clonotype. The V and J genes are TRBV29-1 and TRBJ1-5; 7 bases line up with TRBD1. The V gene end was trimmed by 4 bases and the J gene end by 5 bases; junction bases not matched to a gene: 5. The CDR3 runs to 13 residues. Germline CDR1 SQVTM, CDR2 ANQGSEA. The CDR3 protein is CSVATGRDQPQHF. DNA of the CDR3: TGCAGCGTTGCGACAGGGAGAGATCAGCCCCAGCATTTT. The full variable domain, its missing parts supplied by reference TRBV29-1 and TRBJ1-5, is SAVISQKPSRDICQRGTSLTIQCQVDSQVTMMFWYRQQPGQSLTLIATANQGSEATYESGFVIDKFPISRPNLTFSTLTVSNMSPEDSSIYLCSVATGRDQPQHFGDGTRLSIL.

V and J are TRBV6-1 and TRBJ1-5; D gene unclear. V was clipped by 8 bases and J by 3 bases, with 11 bases between them. The germline CDR1 and CDR2 sequences are MNHNS and SASEGT. The CDR3 consists of 13 residues. The CDR3 nucleotides are TGTGCCAGCCGCTATGGGGACAATCAGCCCCAGCATTTT. Translated, it gives CASRYGDNQPQHF.

This clonotype was picked up a small number of times. This chain links TRBV3-1 with TRBJ2-7; TRBD1 matches 10 bases. V shed 4 bases and J 0 bases; nucleotides not matched to a gene: 9. Per germline, CDR1 LGHDT and CDR2 YNNKEL (reference sequence). This CDR3 has 17 amino acids. This CDR3 reads CASSPGTGAASSYEQYF. The DNA of the CDR3 is TGTGCCAGCAGCCCAGGGACAGGGGCCGCTAGCTCCTACGAGCAGTACTTC.

The chain joins TRBV20-1 to TRBJ2-5; TRBD1 matches 10 bases. The CDR3 has 14 residues. Unmatched junction bases numbered 2, after V lost 2 bases and J lost 2 bases. Germline loops: CDR1 DFQATT, CDR2 SNEGSKA (reference sequence). As DNA, the CDR3 is TGCAGTGCTAGATCGGGACAGGGGCAAGAGACCCAGTACTTC. Amino acid sequence: CSARSGQGQETQYF.